Listed here are 18 T cell receptor beta chains from one sample, sequenced in a study of T cell responses to AZD1222 COVID-19 vaccine. Profiling relied on immunoSEQ multiplex PCR, and the TCRdb table lists in-frame clones only, not all of them. The repertoire has 100,000 or so clones, around 90% of them found once; the top ten carry about 3.4%. The source material was peripheral blood, sampled 28 days after the second AZD1222 dose. The receptors were sampled from an adult who received the AZD1222 COVID-19 vaccine.

The V and J genes are TRBV11-1 and TRBJ1-1; unclear D gene. CDR3 size: 13 residues. V was shortened by 1 base and J by 8 bases, with 11 bases between the two germline ends. Looked up from germline, CDR1 is SGHAT and CDR2 is FQDESV (reference sequence). The CDR3 loop is CASSLERTGEAFF. In DNA, the CDR3 is TGTGCCAGCAGCTTAGAACGGACGGGAGAAGCTTTCTTT.

The chain combines TRBV27 with TRBJ1-6, with a tentative D call TRBD1 (6 bases). This CDR3 is 14 amino acids long. Trimming removed 2 bases from V and 9 bases from J, with 11 bases in between. The germline CDR1 and CDR2 sequences are MNHEY and SMNVEV (reference sequence). CDR3 sequence: CASSLRGGSSPLHF. The DNA for the CDR3 is TGTGCCAGCAGTTTAAGGGGGGGGAGTTCACCCCTCCACTTT.

The rearrangement uses TRBV3-1 (or the pseudogene TRBV3-2) and TRBJ1-4; D call uncertain. The CDR3 is 16 amino acids. V was trimmed by 0 bases and J by 6 bases, leaving 14 bases between them. Germline loops: CDR1 LGHDT, CDR2 YNNKEL (reference sequence). CDR3 coding DNA: TGTGCCAGCAGCCAAGAGGCCAGGAGCTCCTATGAAAAACTGTTTTTT. Its protein is CASSQEARSSYEKLFF.

The J gene is TRBJ1-5, the V gene TRBV14; D unresolved. The germline V and J ends were trimmed by 4 bases and 1 base, with 17 bases remaining between them. The CDR3 covers 17 residues. The germline V gene has CDR1 SGHDN and CDR2 FVKESK. The CDR3 reads CASSRYPADESNQPQHF. In DNA, the CDR3 is TGTGCCAGCAGCCGATACCCGGCGGACGAGAGCAATCAGCCCCAGCATTTT.

V and J are TRBV30 and TRBJ2-7; 7 nucleotides agree with TRBD2. Trimming at V came to 4 bases and at J to 10 bases, leaving 13 bases not matched to a gene. In germline, CDR1 is GTSNPN, CDR2 SVGIG (reference sequence). This CDR3 contains 13 residues. CDR3 amino acids: CAWTPGLDFVQYF. CDR3 bases: TGTGCCTGGACCCCTGGACTAGATTTTGTCCAGTACTTC.

This sequence joins TRBV11-3 and TRBJ1-1; no clear D gene. The CDR3 contains 14 residues. Trimming cost V 1 base and J 1 base, with 7 bases left between them. The V gene's germline CDR1 is SGHNT and CDR2 YENEEA. The CDR3 nucleotides read TGTGCCAGCAGCTTAGCCGGCCCGAACACTGAAGCTTTCTTT. Its translation: CASSLAGPNTEAFF. Variable domain in full (rest from reference TRBV11-3 and TRBJ1-1): EAGVVQSPRYKIIEKKQPVAFWCNPISGHNTLYWYLQNLGQGPELLIRYENEEAVDDSQLPKDRFSAERLKGVDSTLKIQPAELGDSAVYLCASSLAGPNTEAFFGQGTRLTVV.

The rearrangement links TRBV7-2 to TRBJ1-2; D is unclear. Germline CDR1 is SGHTA and CDR2 is FQGNSA. CDR3 length equals 12 residues. Trimming stripped 2 bases from V and 8 bases from J, with 9 bases between. The CDR3 sequence is CASSLNIWGYTF. CDR3 nucleotide sequence: TGTGCCAGCAGCTTAAATATCTGGGGCTACACCTTC.

The chain has TRBV7-2 and TRBJ1-6, with 8 positions matching TRBD1. The CDR3 is 17 residues long. The J segment lost 9 bases and the V segment lost 5 bases, leaving 15 bases of the junction unmatched. Germline V gene data show CDR1 as SGHTA and CDR2 as FQGNSA. CDR3 amino acids: CASSTRQGRSGSSPLHF. The CDR3, as DNA: TGTGCCAGCAGCACCCGACAGGGGCGGTCGGGAAGTTCACCCCTCCACTTT.

The chain combines TRBV5-1 with TRBJ2-2; D possibly corresponds to TRBD1 (6 bases). The germline CDR1 and CDR2 sequences are SGHRS and YFSETQ. V gave up 0 bases and J gave up 0 bases, with 6 bases separating them. This CDR3 is 15 amino acids long. Here the CDR3 DNA reads TGCGCCAGCAGCTTGGCAGGGGCGAACACCGGGGAGCTGTTTTTT. Protein sequence: CASSLAGANTGELFF.

CDR3 protein: CASAAGGSGNEQFF. In DNA, the CDR3 is TGTGCCAGCGCTGCGGGGGGATCTGGGAATGAGCAGTTCTTC. The rearrangement joins TRBV6-6 to TRBJ2-1, with 8 positions matching TRBD2. Losses at the gene ends were 8 bases for V and 7 bases for J; bases not matched to a gene: 10. The germline gives CDR1 MNHNY, CDR2 SVGAGI (reference sequence). The CDR3 spans 14 residues.

V gene TRBV5-1 combines with J gene TRBJ2-2; the D gene is possibly TRBD2 (6 bases). Germline V gene data show CDR1 as SGHRS and CDR2 as YFSETQ. The CDR3 spans 15 residues. Trimming pared 0 bases from V and 5 bases from J, leaving 11 bases between. CDR3: CASSLENGGTGELFF. Here the CDR3 DNA reads TGCGCCAGCAGCTTGGAGAACGGGGGAACCGGGGAGCTGTTTTTT.

The chain employs TRBV30 and TRBJ1-4; D is unclear. The germline CDR1 and CDR2 sequences are GTSNPN and SVGIG (reference sequence). The CDR3 is made up of 11 amino acids. V dropped 0 bases and J dropped 16 bases, with 12 bases sitting between them. The CDR3 reads CAWSVGGPRFF. The DNA for the CDR3 is TGTGCCTGGAGTGTAGGAGGACCCCGGTTTTTT. The entire variable domain, with the rest obtained from reference TRBV30 and TRBJ1-4, is as follows: SQTIHQWPATLVQPVGSPLSLECTVEGTSNPNLYWYRQAAGRGLQLLFYSVGIGQISSEVPQNLSASRPQDRQFILSSKKLLLSDSGFYLCAWSVGGPRFFGSGTQLSVL.

This clone was recorded once. V and J are TRBV3-1 (or the pseudogene TRBV3-2) and TRBJ2-7; D gene ambiguous. CDR1 LGHDT and CDR2 YNNKEL come from the germline V gene (reference sequence). The CDR3 totals 14 residues. Trimming took off 0 bases at V and 2 bases at J, with 8 bases between the two ends. Here the CDR3 reads CASSQESRTYEQYF. CDR3 DNA: TGTGCCAGCAGCCAAGAATCCAGGACCTACGAGCAGTACTTC.

The chain links TRBV11-3 to TRBJ1-1; 7 bases line up with TRBD1. With 1 base clipped from V and 5 bases from J, the junction kept 13 bases outside the gene matches. This CDR3 spans 17 amino acids. Germline CDR1 and CDR2: SGHNT and YENEEA. This CDR3 is CASSLGRGRFAFTEAFF. The CDR3 DNA follows: TGTGCCAGCAGCTTAGGGAGGGGGCGATTTGCTTTTACTGAAGCTTTCTTT.

The chain employs TRBV3-1 (or the pseudogene TRBV3-2) and TRBJ1-1, with D possibly being TRBD1 (5 bases). This CDR3 is built from 12 residues. Between the trimmed V and J ends, which lost 4 bases and 8 bases, there was a span of 11 bases. Germline CDR1 LGHDT, CDR2 YNNKEL (reference sequence). The CDR3 sequence: CASSPPGVEAFF. In DNA, the CDR3 is TGTGCCAGCAGCCCACCGGGGGTCGAAGCTTTCTTT.

The chain links TRBV12-5 to TRBJ2-3; 8 nucleotides agree with TRBD2. V was clipped by 1 base and J by 2 bases; unmatched bases: 2. CDR1 is LGHNT, CDR2 FRNRAP, per germline. This CDR3 comprises 15 residues. CDR3: CASGLGSGATDTQYF. For the CDR3, the DNA is TGTGCTAGTGGTTTGGGTAGCGGGGCCACAGATACGCAGTATTTT.

CDR3 nucleotides: TGTGCCATCAGCGGGGACAGTAACCGCCAAGAGACCCAGTACTTC. This translates into CAISGDSNRQETQYF. V and J are TRBV10-3 and TRBJ2-5, with 7 bases aligning to TRBD1. Per the germline V gene, CDR1 is ENHRY and CDR2 is SYGVKD. V lost 6 bases and J lost 1; bases outside the gene matches: 8. This CDR3 is 15 amino acids long.

The chain combines TRBV2 with TRBJ1-4, with 10 bases fitting TRBD1. V lost 6 bases to trimming and J lost 7 bases; unmatched junction nucleotides: 5. The CDR3 runs 14 residues. The germline V gene encodes CDR1 SNHLY and CDR2 FYNNEI. The CDR3 sequence: CASSGDRGGEKLFF. CDR3 bases: TGTGCCAGCAGCGGGGACAGGGGAGGTGAAAAACTGTTTTTT. Full variable domain (missing parts from reference TRBV2 and TRBJ1-4): EPEVTQTPSHQVTQMGQEVILRCVPISNHLYFYWYRQILGQKVEFLVSFYNNEISEKSEIFDDQFSVERPDGSNFTLKIRSTKLEDSAMYFCASSGDRGGEKLFFGSGTQLSVL.